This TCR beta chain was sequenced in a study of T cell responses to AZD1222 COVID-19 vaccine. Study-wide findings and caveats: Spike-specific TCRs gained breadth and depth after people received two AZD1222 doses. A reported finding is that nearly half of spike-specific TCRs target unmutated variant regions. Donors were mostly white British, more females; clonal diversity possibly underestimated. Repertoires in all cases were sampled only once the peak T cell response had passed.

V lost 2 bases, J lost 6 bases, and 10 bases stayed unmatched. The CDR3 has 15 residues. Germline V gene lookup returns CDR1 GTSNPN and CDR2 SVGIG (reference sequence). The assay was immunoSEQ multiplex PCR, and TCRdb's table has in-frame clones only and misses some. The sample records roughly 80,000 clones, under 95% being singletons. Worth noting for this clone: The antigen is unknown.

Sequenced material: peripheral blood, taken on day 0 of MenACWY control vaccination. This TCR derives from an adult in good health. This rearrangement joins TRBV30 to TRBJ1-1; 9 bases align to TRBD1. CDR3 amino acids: CAWSNSGQGYPEAFF. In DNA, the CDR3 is TGTGCCTGGAGTAACTCCGGACAGGGGTACCCTGAAGCTTTCTTT.